Listed below are T cell receptor beta chains from one sample, sequenced in a study of a mutant IDH1 vaccine in newly diagnosed glioma. The method was immunoSEQ multiplex PCR; TCRdb's version includes in-frame clones alone and lacks a portion of them. The sample has over 55,000 clones, roughly 81% seen once. Antigen specificity for these receptors is unknown. The sample in question was PBMCs, obtained from a glioma patient whose treatment included an IDH1 peptide vaccine. These receptors came from a man aged 40-55 years with glioma. The CDR3 runs from the conserved cysteine through the conserved F or W. The D gene is left open where the match is weak. Expanded clones get a size class; other rows say once, few or many, or leave the size out.

TRBJ1-5 | NA | NA | TRBV25-1 | CASSGGTDYQPQHF | TGTGCCAGCAGTGGAGGGACGGATTATCAGCCCCAGCATTTT
TRBJ2-3 | NA | NA | TRBV5-5 | CASSLSTDTQYF | TGTGCCAGCAGCTTGTCCACAGATACGCAGTATTTT
TRBJ2-3 | NA | TRBD2 | TRBV7-6 | CASSLAASGRTSTDTQYF | TGTGCCAGCAGCTTAGCAGCTAGCGGGAGAACCAGCACAGATACGCAGTATTTT
TRBJ2-3 | NA | NA | TRBV10-3 | CAISTTTRSVADTQYF | TGTGCCATCAGCACAACGACTCGTTCGGTGGCAGATACGCAGTATTTT
TRBJ2-3 | NA | TRBD2 | TRBV7-3 | CASSSGLAGALGTQYF | TGTGCCAGCAGCTCGGGACTAGCGGGAGCCCTAGGTACGCAGTATTTT
TRBJ2-7 | NA | NA | TRBV6-5 | CATEPGTPGGGQYF | TGTGCCACCGAACCTGGGACCCCCGGAGGCGGGCAGTACTTC
TRBJ2-2 | NA | NA | TRBV9 | CASSGGAGAGELFF | TGTGCCAGCAGCGGTGGGGCGGGCGCCGGGGAGCTGTTTTTT
TRBJ2-7 | NA | NA | TRBV19 | CASSIDRAAYEQYF | TGTGCCAGTAGTATAGATAGGGCAGCTTACGAGCAGTACTTC
TRBJ2-7 | NA | TRBD2 | TRBV30 | CAWSVREGLEQYF | TGTGCCTGGAGTGTTCGGGAGGGCCTCGAGCAGTACTTC
TRBJ2-2 | few | NA | TRBV2 | CASSRDFRGELFF | TGTGCCAGCTCCCGGGACTTTCGAGGGGAGCTGTTTTTT
TRBJ1-3 | few | NA | TRBV4-3 | CASSQEYRRTTSGNTIYF | TGCGCCAGCAGCCAAGAATATAGACGGACTACCTCTGGAAACACCATATATTTT
TRBJ2-5 | NA | NA | TRBV2 | CATSYQETQYF | TGTGCCACTTCGTACCAAGAGACCCAGTACTTC
TRBJ2-7 | NA | NA | TRBV7-3 | CASSLRQPGEQYF | TGTGCCAGCAGCTTAAGACAACCTGGCGAGCAGTACTTC
TRBJ1-1 | NA | NA | TRBV5-1 | CASSHTVRAGLNTEAFF | TGCGCCAGCAGCCATACTGTTCGCGCAGGCCTGAACACTGAAGCTTTCTTT
TRBJ1-3 | NA | NA | TRBV29-1 | CSVEADEGNTIYF | TGCAGCGTTGAGGCGGACGAAGGAAACACCATATATTTT
TRBJ2-2 | NA | TRBD2 | TRBV5-1 | CASSTSGTGELFF | TGCGCCAGCAGCACTAGCGGGACCGGGGAGCTGTTTTTT
TRBJ2-1 | NA | NA | TRBV5-1 | CASSYGTWGNEQFF | TGCGCCAGCAGCTACGGGACCTGGGGAAATGAGCAGTTCTTC
TRBJ2-7 | NA | NA | TRBV11-2 | CASSPDRSRAYEQYF | TGTGCCAGCAGTCCGGACCGGAGCCGAGCCTACGAGCAGTACTTC
TRBJ2-3 | NA | TRBD2 | TRBV4-2 | CASKRTSGGWADTQYF | TGTGCCAGCAAACGGACTAGCGGGGGATGGGCAGATACGCAGTATTTT
TRBJ2-7 | NA | NA | TRBV19 | CASSTGTSDEQYF | TGTGCCAGTAGTACCGGGACATCCGACGAGCAGTACTTC
TRBJ2-7 | NA | NA | TRBV6-6 | CASSYRTHGEYEQYF | TGTGCCAGCAGTTACCGTACACACGGGGAGTACGAGCAGTACTTC
TRBJ1-1 | few | TRBD1 | TRBV18 | CASSPRQGDTEAFF | TGTGCCAGCTCACCTAGACAGGGAGACACTGAAGCTTTCTTT
TRBJ2-2 | NA | NA | TRBV30 | CAGAGLDTGELFF | TGCGCGGGCGCAGGGCTGGACACCGGGGAGCTGTTTTTT
TRBJ1-2 | NA | NA | TRBV11-2 | CASSQQGRAYGYTF | TGTGCCAGCAGCCAACAGGGCCGCGCTTATGGCTACACCTTC
TRBJ2-1 | NA | TRBD2 | TRBV28 | CAITTSNEQFF | TGTGCCATTACGACTAGCAACGAGCAGTTCTTC
TRBJ1-2 | NA | TRBD1 | TRBV7-8 | CASSPRQGASYGYTF | TGTGCCAGCAGCCCTCGACAGGGAGCGTCCTATGGCTACACCTTC
TRBJ2-7 | NA | NA | TRBV27 | CASSSPYEQYF | TGTGCCAGCAGTTCCCCTTACGAGCAGTACTTC
TRBJ2-7 | NA | TRBD1 | TRBV30 | CAWGRQGAEEQYF | TGTGCCTGGGGTAGACAGGGGGCTGAGGAGCAGTACTTC
TRBJ2-7 | NA | NA | TRBV7-2 | CASIKIQGGYEQYF | TGTGCCAGCATCAAAATACAGGGCGGCTACGAGCAGTACTTC
TRBJ1-1 | once | NA | TRBV7-2 | CASSPGSVGTEAFF | TGTGCCAGCAGCCCGGGATCCGTGGGCACTGAAGCTTTCTTT
TRBJ1-6 | NA | NA | TRBV15 | CATSRDRANSPLHF | TGTGCCACCAGCAGAGACAGGGCAAATTCACCCCTCCACTTT
TRBJ1-1 | NA | NA | TRBV7-2 | CASSRDPGRTEAFF | TGTGCCAGCAGCAGGGATCCGGGGCGAACTGAAGCTTTCTTT
TRBJ2-2 | NA | NA | TRBV4-1 | CASSQALGALNTGELFF | TGCGCCAGCAGCCAAGCCCTAGGTGCTCTCAACACCGGGGAGCTGTTTTTT
TRBJ2-1 | once | NA | TRBV6-1 | CASSAVFSDGEQFF | TGTGCCAGCAGTGCGGTTTTCTCGGACGGGGAGCAGTTCTTC
TRBJ1-5 | NA | NA | TRBV5-6 | CASSFLGGSGSNQPQHF | TGTGCCAGCAGCTTTCTGGGGGGCAGCGGAAGCAATCAGCCCCAGCATTTT
TRBJ2-7 | many | TRBD1 | TRBV10-3 | CAIRDPTGGFYEQYF | TGTGCCATCAGGGACCCGACAGGGGGGTTCTACGAGCAGTACTTC
TRBJ2-3 | NA | NA | TRBV5-1 | CASSPGGTVITDTQYF | TGCGCCAGCAGCCCAGGAGGGACCGTGATCACAGATACGCAGTATTTT
TRBJ2-1 | NA | NA | TRBV9 | CANRGSSYNEQFF | TGTGCCAATAGGGGCAGCTCCTACAATGAGCAGTTCTTC
TRBJ2-7 | NA | NA | TRBV27 | CASSFLLAGKEGEQYF | TGTGCCAGCAGTTTTCTTTTGGCAGGGAAGGAAGGCGAGCAGTACTTC
TRBJ2-7 | once | NA | TRBV9 | CASSVGPYEQYF | TGTGCCAGCAGCGTAGGTCCTTACGAGCAGTACTTC
TRBJ1-1 | NA | TRBD1 | TRBV4-2 | CASSLPLDRADTMNTEAFF | TGTGCCAGCAGCCTCCCCCTCGACAGGGCCGATACTATGAACACTGAAGCTTTCTTT
TRBJ2-3 | medium-sized | TRBD2 | TRBV5-1 | CASSQTSGSGTDTQYF | TGCGCCAGCAGCCAAACTAGCGGGAGTGGCACAGATACGCAGTATTTT
TRBJ2-7 | NA | NA | TRBV9 | CASSRTQGSTGEQYF | TGTGCCAGCAGCAGAACCCAGGGATCAACGGGGGAGCAGTACTTC
TRBJ1-1 | once | NA | TRBV28 | CASSPPGNMNTEAFF | TGTGCCAGCAGTCCCCCGGGGAACATGAACACTGAAGCTTTCTTT
TRBJ2-5 | NA | TRBD2 | TRBV5-1 | CASSLGLAAETQYF | TGCGCCAGCAGCTTGGGACTAGCGGCAGAGACCCAGTACTTC
TRBJ2-7 | NA | TRBD1 | TRBV7-2 | CASSYRDSTYEQYF | TGTGCCAGCAGCTACCGGGACAGCACCTACGAGCAGTACTTC
TRBJ1-2 | NA | NA | TRBV7-9 | CASSLDVRGVAGYTF | TGTGCCAGCAGCTTAGATGTGCGCGGGGTAGCTGGCTACACCTTC